One and the same sample provided the 21 T cell receptor beta chains below, sequenced in a study of blood T cell repertoires in COVID-19. Using immunoSEQ multiplex PCR, the repertoire was profiled, and TCRdb retains in-frame clones only, with some absent. The data contain under 60,000 clones, roughly 87% of them singletons. Sequences were obtained from peripheral blood. The receptors come from a human donor with acute or convalescent COVID-19. The donor label of this sample is uncertain.

The V and J genes are TRBV27 and TRBJ2-1, with 15 bases fitting TRBD2. Germline lookup yields CDR1 MNHEY and CDR2 SMNVEV (reference sequence). V dropped 6 bases and J dropped 2; count of bases not matched to a gene: 11. The CDR3 runs to 19 residues. The CDR3 loop reads CASRVLGLAGGLTYNEQFF. In DNA, the CDR3 is TGTGCCAGCAGGGTGTTGGGACTAGCGGGAGGACTAACCTACAATGAGCAGTTCTTC.

For this clone: Other DNA sequences of this sample code for an identical CDR3. This chain uses TRBV3-1 (or the pseudogene TRBV3-2) with TRBJ2-1, with D hard to call. Trimming cost V 0 bases and J 0 bases, with 6 bases left between them. The length of the CDR3 is 15 residues. The germline gives CDR1 LGHDT, CDR2 YNNKEL (reference sequence). The CDR3 DNA reads as TGTGCCAGCAGCCAAGAGGCAGGCTCCTACAATGAGCAGTTCTTC. Translation: CASSQEAGSYNEQFF.

The V gene is TRBV18, the J gene TRBJ2-3; D is unresolved. Trimming took 2 bases from V and 3 from J, leaving 12 bases between them. The length of the CDR3 is 15 residues. CDR1 and CDR2 from the germline V gene are KGHSH and LQKENI. The CDR3 loop reads CASSPWRSATDTQYF. CDR3 nucleotides: TGTGCCAGCTCACCATGGAGAAGTGCGACAGATACGCAGTATTTT.

This chain uses TRBV18 with TRBJ2-5; 7 positions agree with TRBD2. This CDR3 spans 14 amino acids. In germline, CDR1 is KGHSH, CDR2 LQKENI. V lost 6 bases to trimming and J lost 5 bases; unmatched junction nucleotides: 9. CDR3 DNA: TGTGCCAGCTCTCTAAGCGGGGCTATGGAGACCCAGTACTTC. It translates to CASSLSGAMETQYF.

The genes are TRBV3-1 (or the pseudogene TRBV3-2) and TRBJ2-1; TRBD2 matches at 8 bases. With 1 base clipped from V and 3 bases from J, the junction kept 17 bases outside the gene matches. The CDR3 runs 20 residues. Germline CDR1 and CDR2: LGHDT and YNNKEL (reference sequence). The CDR3 here is CASSQVSSPLTRGGYNEQFF. As DNA, the CDR3 is TGTGCCAGCAGCCAAGTCTCTTCCCCTCTTACTCGGGGGGGCTACAATGAGCAGTTCTTC.

This clone was seen a single time. The chain is built from TRBV19 and TRBJ1-6; D might be TRBD1 (5 bases). From germline, CDR1 is LNHDA and CDR2 SQIVND (reference sequence). This CDR3 is 17 amino acids long. Trimming pared 0 bases from V and 5 bases from J, leaving 14 bases between. As DNA, the CDR3 is TGTGCCAGTAGTATAGAGGCAGGGATCGGCGATAATTCACCCCTCCACTTT. The encoded protein is CASSIEAGIGDNSPLHF.

The V call is TRBV11-3, the J call TRBJ1-1; 8 nucleotides align to TRBD1. The CDR3 spans 14 residues. Germline V gene data show CDR1 as SGHNT and CDR2 as YENEEA. The trim removed 5 bases at V and 8 bases at J, leaving 10 bases unmatched. This CDR3 reads CASSARDRPLEAFF. CDR3 nucleotides: TGTGCCAGCAGCGCGAGGGACAGGCCTTTGGAAGCTTTCTTT.

This clone appeared a single time. The genes are TRBV5-4 and TRBJ1-3, with D maybe TRBD1 (5 bases). V lost 4 bases and J 0 bases, leaving 11 bases between the germline ends. The CDR3 loop spans 15 amino acids. CDR1 is SGHNT, CDR2 YYREEE, per germline (reference sequence). DNA for the CDR3: TGTGCCAGCAGCCAGGGACTTCTCTCTGGAAACACCATATATTTT. Translating gives CASSQGLLSGNTIYF.

The chain uses TRBV3-1 (or the pseudogene TRBV3-2) and TRBJ1-1; no clear D. Germline CDR1 LGHDT, CDR2 YNNKEL (reference sequence). Trimming took off 4 bases at V and 4 bases at J, with 13 bases between the two ends. The CDR3 is 14 residues long. The CDR3: CASSRFRGGTEAFF. CDR3 in DNA: TGTGCCAGCAGCCGCTTCCGGGGTGGCACTGAAGCTTTCTTT.

The chain carries TRBV2 and TRBJ1-1; no reliable D call. Trimming cost V 5 bases and J 0 bases, with 7 bases left between them. CDR1 and CDR2 from the germline V gene are SNHLY and FYNNEI. CDR3 length: 13 residues. CDR3 in amino acids: CASSLELNTEAFF. In DNA form, the CDR3 reads TGTGCCAGCAGTTTGGAGTTGAACACTGAAGCTTTCTTT.

The gene calls are TRBV7-2 and TRBJ2-3; D is unresolved. The CDR3 consists of 14 residues. V shed 3 bases and J shed 2 bases, with 9 bases lying between them. Germline CDR1 and CDR2: SGHTA and FQGNSA. The CDR3 region has the DNA TGTGCCAGCAGCTTTTTCCTGTACACAGATACGCAGTATTTT. Protein sequence: CASSFFLYTDTQYF.

The J gene is TRBJ1-5, the V gene TRBV5-6, with TRBD1 matching over 11 bases. Trimming removed 4 bases from V and 5 bases from J; junction bases left unmatched: 5. The CDR3 extends over 15 amino acids. Germline loops: CDR1 SGHDT, CDR2 YYEEEE. The DNA for the CDR3 is TGTGCCAGCAGCCGTAGGACAGGGGGCGATCAGCCCCAGCATTTT. Translating gives CASSRRTGGDQPQHF.

The CDR3 DNA follows: TGTGCCAGCAGCTTGGGAGGGACAGGTTCTTCCTACGAGCAGTACGTC. Translated: CASSLGGTGSSYEQYV. This rearrangement joins TRBV5-4 to TRBJ2-7; 8 nucleotides agree with TRBD1. The CDR3 loop spans 16 amino acids. V was clipped by 0 bases and J by 1 base; unmatched bases: 6. Germline V gene lookup returns CDR1 SGHNT and CDR2 YYREEE (reference sequence).

This chain connects TRBV7-2 to TRBJ1-1; 8 bases align to TRBD1. Per germline, CDR1 SGHTA and CDR2 FQGNSA. J lost 2 bases, V lost 3 bases, and 5 bases had no gene match. CDR3 length equals 15 residues. CDR3 in amino acids: CASSFGDRSNTEAFF. CDR3 coding DNA: TGTGCCAGCAGCTTCGGGGACAGGTCCAACACTGAAGCTTTCTTT.

V is TRBV7-2 and J is TRBJ2-1; TRBD1 is a possible D gene (5 bases). The CDR3 extends over 13 amino acids. CDR1 is SGHTA and CDR2 is FQGNSA in the germline V gene. The ends were cut back, 2 bases at V and 10 bases at J, with 12 bases in the middle. CDR3 coding DNA: TGTGCCAGCAGCTTATCCGTTAGGGGCGAGCAGTTCTTC. Its protein is CASSLSVRGEQFF.

J is TRBJ2-2 and V is TRBV5-4; D is perhaps TRBD2 (5 bases). CDR3 length: 15 amino acids. Germline lookup yields CDR1 SGHNT and CDR2 YYREEE (reference sequence). Between the trimmed V and J ends, which lost 2 bases and 2 bases, there was a span of 10 bases. CDR3 amino acids: CASSFPLANTGELFF. Here the CDR3 DNA reads TGTGCCAGCAGCTTCCCCCTAGCTAACACCGGGGAGCTGTTTTTT. Together with reference TRBV5-4 and TRBJ2-2, the CDR3 gives the full variable domain: ETGVTQSPTHLIKTRGQQVTLRCSSQSGHNTVSWYQQALGQGPQFIFQYYREEENGRGNFPPRFSGLQFPNYSSELNVNALELDDSALYLCASSFPLANTGELFFGEGSRLTVL.

This clone occurred a few times. The chain has TRBV2 and TRBJ2-1; D is ambiguous. The germline V gene has CDR1 SNHLY and CDR2 FYNNEI. V was shortened by 8 bases and J by 1 base, with 12 bases between the two germline ends. CDR3 length: 14 amino acids. The CDR3: CASFPLESYNEQFF. CDR3 DNA: TGTGCCAGCTTTCCCCTAGAGTCCTACAATGAGCAGTTCTTC.

The genes are TRBV6-5 and TRBJ2-2; 8 bases match TRBD2. CDR1 and CDR2 from the germline V gene are MNHEY and SVGAGI. This CDR3 is 16 amino acids long. V shed 0 bases, J shed 7 bases, and the junction held 7 bases outside the gene matches. Here the CDR3 DNA reads TGTGCCAGCAGTTACTCGGGTAGCGGGACGGTCGGGGAGCTGTTTTTT. Amino acids: CASSYSGSGTVGELFF.

J is TRBJ1-5 and V is TRBV30, with D possibly being TRBD1 (5 bases). Germline values: CDR1 GTSNPN, CDR2 SVGIG (reference sequence). This CDR3 comprises 15 residues. V shed 0 bases and J shed 6 bases, with 15 bases lying between them. The CDR3 protein is CAWSVLRGPGQPQHF. The CDR3 nucleotides are TGTGCCTGGAGTGTATTAAGGGGCCCGGGTCAGCCCCAGCATTTT. The complete variable domain, with remaining parts taken from reference TRBV30 and TRBJ1-5, reads SQTIHQWPATLVQPVGSPLSLECTVEGTSNPNLYWYRQAAGRGLQLLFYSVGIGQISSEVPQNLSASRPQDRQFILSSKKLLLSDSGFYLCAWSVLRGPGQPQHFGDGTRLSIL.

This rearrangement joins TRBV23-1 to TRBJ2-7; 15 bases agree with TRBD2. Being an ORF, TRBV23-1 has a function that is uncertain. The CDR3 is 21 residues long. With 8 bases clipped from V and 6 bases from J, the junction kept 26 bases outside the gene matches. The CDR3 region has the DNA TGCGCCAGCTGCCCGGGACGCCTGGGACAGGGACTAGCGGGAGGTAGGGGCGAGCAGTACTTC. Its protein is CASCPGRLGQGLAGGRGEQYF.

The rearrangement links TRBV6-5 to TRBJ2-2, with 7 bases aligning to TRBD1. CDR1 is MNHEY and CDR2 is SVGAGI in the germline V gene. The J segment lost 2 bases and the V segment lost 4 bases, leaving 4 bases of the junction unmatched. This CDR3 region has 15 residues. The CDR3 coding sequence is TGTGCCAGCAGTTCCCAGGGGGTCAACACCGGGGAGCTGTTTTTT. Translated, it gives CASSSQGVNTGELFF.